This TCR beta chain came from a study of T cell responses to AZD1222 COVID-19 vaccine. Broader study findings: Dominant CD4 TCR responses targeted spike regions 160-218 and 743-854.

Using immunoSEQ multiplex PCR, the repertoire was profiled, and TCRdb retains in-frame clones only, with some absent. This sample has roughly 150,000 clones, with more than 75% found just once. About this clone itself: The antigen remains undetermined.

The CDR3 is made up of 14 amino acids. V lost 3 bases and J 8 bases, leaving 17 bases between the germline ends. Looked up from germline, CDR1 is GTSNPN and CDR2 is SVGIG (reference sequence). The sample was peripheral blood, taken 28 days after the second AZD1222 dose. The clonotype comes from an adult who received the AZD1222 COVID-19 vaccine. V and J are TRBV30 and TRBJ1-3; no clear D. This chain's CDR3 is CAWRSYGIGDTIYF. The CDR3 coding sequence is TGTGCCTGGAGGAGTTACGGGATCGGGGACACCATATATTTT.